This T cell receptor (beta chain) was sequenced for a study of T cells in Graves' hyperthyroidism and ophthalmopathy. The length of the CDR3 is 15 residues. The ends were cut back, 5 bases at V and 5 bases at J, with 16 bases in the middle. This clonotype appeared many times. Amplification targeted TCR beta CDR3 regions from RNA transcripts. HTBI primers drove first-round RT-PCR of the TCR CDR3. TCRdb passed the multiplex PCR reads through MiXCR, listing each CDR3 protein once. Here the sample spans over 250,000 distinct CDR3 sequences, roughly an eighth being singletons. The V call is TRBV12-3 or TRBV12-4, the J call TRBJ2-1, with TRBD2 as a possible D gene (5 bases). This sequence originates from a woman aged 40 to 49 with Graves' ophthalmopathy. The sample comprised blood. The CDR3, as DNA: TGTGCCAGCAGTCCCCCTAGCTCCCTACACAATGAGCAGTTCTTC. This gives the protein CASSPPSSLHNEQFF.